What follows is one T cell receptor (beta chain) and its context. This clonotype was seen a handful of times. The clone's antigen remains unknown. Base qualities are not recorded, but no much larger clone differs from it by a single base. The record originates from a study of early T cells in non-severe SARS-CoV-2 infection (dated by TCRdb to about 2021). At the level of the whole study: Because TCR sequencing relied on bulk RNA taken from unsorted whole blood, pairing of alpha and beta chains was not possible.

Libraries were constructed by 5' RACE. Sequencing instrument: NextSeq 500. To correct for sequencing error and PCR bias, the TCR library protocol tagged individual cDNA molecules with unique molecular identifiers. Sequencing covered both TCR alpha and beta chains, and within each sample the abundances of alpha and beta sequences were tightly co-correlated. The authors' analysis ran thus. Decombinator V4 was used to annotate the V gene, J gene and CDR3 of the TCR sequences. TCRs were defined as expanded if a significant change between any two time points was detected under a Poisson model with p below 0.0001. TCR abundances were normalised to the total number of TCRs sequenced in each sample and reported as counts per million. TRAV1-2 paired with TRAJ12, TRAJ20 or TRAJ33 defined MAIT TCRs, while TRAV10 paired with TRAJ18 defined iNKT TCRs. VDJdb, accessed 1 November 2021, was searched for CMV, EBV and SARS-CoV-2 annotated TCRs, excluding TCRs annotated for multiple antigens. TCRdb applied fastp at Q25 and MiXCR to the public reads, then kept only in-frame beta chains. Rows are combined by CDR3 protein, so each entry shows the most common genes and DNA. The V and J calls come from TCRdb's annotation, not from the publication. The sample has around 56,000 distinct CDR3 sequences on record, about 8% of them singletons. The leading ten clones occupy roughly 10% of the sample.

General findings and caveats noted by the study authors: Matching against VDJdb was skewed toward anti-spike CD8 responses, likely underestimated virus-specific expansions, and missed private and CD4 specificities.

This was a case-control study nested in a cohort of healthcare workers in London, UK, who had nasopharyngeal swab PCR tests and blood samples taken every week. Between 23 and 31 March 2020, the week of the UK lockdown, healthcare workers were enrolled and then followed up weekly for as long as 16 weeks. Looking up the germline V gene (reference sequence) yields CDR1 DFQATT and CDR2 SNEGSKA. Including cysteine and phenylalanine, the CDR3 has 14 amino acids. Only the CDR3 portion is preserved as DNA: 42 bases, with reading frame beginning at the first base. V is pruned by 5 bases and J by 3 bases, leaving 5 bases of the junction without a gene match.

The sequences come from whole blood, collected at baseline. The origin of this receptor is an adult who was a healthcare worker with PCR-confirmed SARS-CoV-2 infection or an uninfected control (not recorded which). Recombination linked TRBV20-1 to TRBJ2-7, with 12 middle bases fitting TRBD2. The nucleotide sequence is given as TGCAGTGCTCAGGGACTAGCGGGTAGCTACGAGCAGTACTTC. Its protein product is CSAQGLAGSYEQYF.